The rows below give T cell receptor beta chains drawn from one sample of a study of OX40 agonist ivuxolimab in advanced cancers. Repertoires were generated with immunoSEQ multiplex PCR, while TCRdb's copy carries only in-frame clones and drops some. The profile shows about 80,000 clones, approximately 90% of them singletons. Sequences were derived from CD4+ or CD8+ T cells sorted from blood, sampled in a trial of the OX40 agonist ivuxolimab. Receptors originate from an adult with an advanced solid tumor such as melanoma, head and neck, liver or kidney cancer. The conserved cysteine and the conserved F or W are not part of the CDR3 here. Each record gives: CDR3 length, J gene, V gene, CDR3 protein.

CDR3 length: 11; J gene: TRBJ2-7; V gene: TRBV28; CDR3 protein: ASSRDRVYEQY
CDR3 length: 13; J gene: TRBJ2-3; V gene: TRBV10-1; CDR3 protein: ASSSERNPTDTQY
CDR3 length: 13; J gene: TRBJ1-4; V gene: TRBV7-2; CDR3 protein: ASSQQGIVNEKLF
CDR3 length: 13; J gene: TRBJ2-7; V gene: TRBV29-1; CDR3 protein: SVALGTSGSYEQY
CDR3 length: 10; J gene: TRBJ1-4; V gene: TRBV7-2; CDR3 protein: ASSYRQGELF
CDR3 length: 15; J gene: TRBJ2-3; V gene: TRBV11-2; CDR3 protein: ASSVRLAEGRTDTQY
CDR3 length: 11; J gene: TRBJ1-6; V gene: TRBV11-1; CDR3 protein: ASSRLGGSPLH
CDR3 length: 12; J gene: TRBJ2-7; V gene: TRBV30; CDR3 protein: AWSTGASSVEQY
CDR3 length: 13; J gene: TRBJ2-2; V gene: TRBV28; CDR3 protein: ASRTSGTQARELF
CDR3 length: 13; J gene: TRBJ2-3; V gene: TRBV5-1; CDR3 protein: ASSKHPGQGETQY
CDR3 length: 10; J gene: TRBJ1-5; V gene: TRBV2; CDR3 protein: ASSEGGKPQH
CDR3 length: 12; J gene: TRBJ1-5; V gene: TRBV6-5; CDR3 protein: ASSRTHSNQPQH
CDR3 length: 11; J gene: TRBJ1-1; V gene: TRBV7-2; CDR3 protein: ASSLEARLGAF
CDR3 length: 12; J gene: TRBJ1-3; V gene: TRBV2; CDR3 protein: ASSVRDTGNTIY
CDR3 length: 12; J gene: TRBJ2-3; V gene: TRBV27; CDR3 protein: ASASQSFTDTQY
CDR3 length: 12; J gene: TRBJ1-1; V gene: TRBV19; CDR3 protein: ASSIYLENTEAF
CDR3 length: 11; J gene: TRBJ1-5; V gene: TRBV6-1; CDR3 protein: ASRRQGIQPQH
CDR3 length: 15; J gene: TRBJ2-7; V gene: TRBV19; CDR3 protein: ASSQRGGSGRSYEQY
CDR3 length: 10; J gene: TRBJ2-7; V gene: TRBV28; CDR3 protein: ASSPLTYEQY
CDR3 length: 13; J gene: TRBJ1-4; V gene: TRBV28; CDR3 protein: ASSLAGTGGEKLF
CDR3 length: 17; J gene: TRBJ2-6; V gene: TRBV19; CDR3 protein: ATARKITGPSSGANVLT
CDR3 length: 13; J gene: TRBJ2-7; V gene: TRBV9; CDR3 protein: ASSSGLPYSYEQY
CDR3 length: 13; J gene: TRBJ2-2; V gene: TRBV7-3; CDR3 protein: ASSSTSGILGELF
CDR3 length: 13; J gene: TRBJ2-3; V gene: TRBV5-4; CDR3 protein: ASSQGQGGTDTQY
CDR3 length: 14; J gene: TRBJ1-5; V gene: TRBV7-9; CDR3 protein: ASSFGVRGHDQPQH
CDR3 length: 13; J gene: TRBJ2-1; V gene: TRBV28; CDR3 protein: ASSLGGSSYNEQF
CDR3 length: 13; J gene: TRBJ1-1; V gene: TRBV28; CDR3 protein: ASSPGGFGNTEAF
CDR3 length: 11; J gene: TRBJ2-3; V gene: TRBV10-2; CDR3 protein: ASSEESPNTQY
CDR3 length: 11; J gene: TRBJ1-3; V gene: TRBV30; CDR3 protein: AWSANGRNTIY
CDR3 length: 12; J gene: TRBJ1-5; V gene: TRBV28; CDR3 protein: ASSSGTGEQPQH
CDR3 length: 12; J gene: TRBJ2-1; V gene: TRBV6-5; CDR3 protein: ASTARAPADEQF
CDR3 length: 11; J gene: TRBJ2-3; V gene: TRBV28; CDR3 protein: ASTPSVADTQY
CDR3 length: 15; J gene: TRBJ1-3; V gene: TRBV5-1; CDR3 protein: ASSPALTASSGNTIY
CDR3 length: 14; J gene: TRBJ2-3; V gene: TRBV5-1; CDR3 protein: ASSLEASGVTDTQY
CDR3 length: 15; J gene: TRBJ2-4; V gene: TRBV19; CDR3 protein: ASSIRGQGGAKNIQY
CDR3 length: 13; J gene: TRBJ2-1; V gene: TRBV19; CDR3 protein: ASSPTGGSLNEQF
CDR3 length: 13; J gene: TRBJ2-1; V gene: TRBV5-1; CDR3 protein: ASSFTSGSHNEQF
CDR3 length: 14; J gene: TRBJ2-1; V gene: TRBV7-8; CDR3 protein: ASSYLAPYSYNEQF
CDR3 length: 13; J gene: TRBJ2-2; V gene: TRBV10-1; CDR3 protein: ASSGDTRNTGELF
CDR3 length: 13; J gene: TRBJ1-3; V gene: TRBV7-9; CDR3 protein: ASSFYRGPGNTIY
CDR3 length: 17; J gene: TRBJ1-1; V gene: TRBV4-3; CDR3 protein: ASSQDSNRGRGSDTEAF
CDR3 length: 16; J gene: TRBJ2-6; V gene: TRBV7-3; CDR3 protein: ASSLQGLTRAGANVLT
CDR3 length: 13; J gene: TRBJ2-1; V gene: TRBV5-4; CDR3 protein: ASSLSRTSKGEQF
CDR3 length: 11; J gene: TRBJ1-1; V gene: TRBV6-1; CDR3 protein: ASRMDRVTEAF
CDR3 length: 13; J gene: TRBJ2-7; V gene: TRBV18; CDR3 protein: ASSPRKAGEYEQY
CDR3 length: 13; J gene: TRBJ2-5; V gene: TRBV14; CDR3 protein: ASSHLGSSQETQY
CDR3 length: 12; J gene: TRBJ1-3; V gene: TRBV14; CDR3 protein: ASSQVYAGNTIY
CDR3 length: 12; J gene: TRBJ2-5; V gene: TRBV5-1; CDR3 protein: ASSFSRVGETQY
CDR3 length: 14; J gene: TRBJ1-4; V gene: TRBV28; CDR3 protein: ASSSDGIATNEKLF
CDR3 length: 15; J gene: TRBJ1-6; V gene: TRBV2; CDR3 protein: ASRRISGAGGNSPLH
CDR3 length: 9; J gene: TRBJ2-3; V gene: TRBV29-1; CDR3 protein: SGGFTDTQY
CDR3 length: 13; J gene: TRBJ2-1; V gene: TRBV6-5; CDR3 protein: ASSYSGLVRNEQF